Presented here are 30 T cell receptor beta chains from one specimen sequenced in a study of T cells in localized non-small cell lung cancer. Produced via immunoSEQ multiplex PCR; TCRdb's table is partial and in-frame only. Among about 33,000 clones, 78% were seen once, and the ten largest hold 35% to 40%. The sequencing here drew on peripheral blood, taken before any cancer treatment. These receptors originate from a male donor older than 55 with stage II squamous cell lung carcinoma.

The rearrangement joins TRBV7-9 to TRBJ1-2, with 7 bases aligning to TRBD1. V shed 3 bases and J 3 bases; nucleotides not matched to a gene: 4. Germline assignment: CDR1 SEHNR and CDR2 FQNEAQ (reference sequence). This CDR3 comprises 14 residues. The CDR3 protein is CASSFEGAYYGYTF. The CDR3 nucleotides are TGTGCCAGCAGCTTTGAGGGGGCGTACTATGGCTACACCTTC. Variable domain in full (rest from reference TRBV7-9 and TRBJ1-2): DTGVSQNPRHKITKRGQNVTFRCDPISEHNRLYWYRQTLGQGPEFLTYFQNEAQLEKSRLLSDRFSAERPKGSFSTLEIQRTEQGDSAMYLCASSFEGAYYGYTFGSGTRLTVV.

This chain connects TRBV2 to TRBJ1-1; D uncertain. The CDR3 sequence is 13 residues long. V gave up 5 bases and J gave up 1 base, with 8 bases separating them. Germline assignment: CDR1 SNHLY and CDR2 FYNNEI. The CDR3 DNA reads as TGTGCCAGCAGTTTGGGCCAGAACACTGAAGCTTTCTTT. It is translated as CASSLGQNTEAFF.

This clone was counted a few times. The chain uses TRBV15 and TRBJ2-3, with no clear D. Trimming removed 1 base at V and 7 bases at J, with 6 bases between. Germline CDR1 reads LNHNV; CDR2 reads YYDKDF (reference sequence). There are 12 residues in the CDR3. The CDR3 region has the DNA TGTGCCACCAGCAGAGGGGCCAATACGCAGTATTTT. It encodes CATSRGANTQYF. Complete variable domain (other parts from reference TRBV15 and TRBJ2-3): DAMVIQNPRYQVTQFGKPVTLSCSQTLNHNVMYWYQQKSSQAPKLLFHYYDKDFNNEADTPDNFQSRRPNTSFCFLDIRSPGLGDTAMYLCATSRGANTQYFGPGTRLTVL.

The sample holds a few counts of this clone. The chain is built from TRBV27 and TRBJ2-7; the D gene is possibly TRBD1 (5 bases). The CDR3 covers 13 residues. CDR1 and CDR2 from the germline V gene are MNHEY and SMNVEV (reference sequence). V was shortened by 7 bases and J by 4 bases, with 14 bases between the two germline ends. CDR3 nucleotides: TGTGCCAGCAAGATCAGGGCAGGGTACGAGCAGTACTTC. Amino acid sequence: CASKIRAGYEQYF.

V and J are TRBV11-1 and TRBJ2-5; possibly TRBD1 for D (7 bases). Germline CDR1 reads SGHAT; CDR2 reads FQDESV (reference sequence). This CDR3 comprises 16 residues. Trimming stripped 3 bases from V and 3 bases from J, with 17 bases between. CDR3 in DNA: TGTGCCAGCAGCTTTCGGACAGGAGGGTCCAAAGAGACCCAGTACTTC. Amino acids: CASSFRTGGSKETQYF.

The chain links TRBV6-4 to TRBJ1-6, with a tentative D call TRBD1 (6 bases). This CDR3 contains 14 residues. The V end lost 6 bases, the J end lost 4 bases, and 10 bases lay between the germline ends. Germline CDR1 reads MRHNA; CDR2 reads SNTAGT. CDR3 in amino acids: CASSLQGYNSPLHF. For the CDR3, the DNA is TGTGCCAGCAGCTTACAGGGTTATAATTCACCCCTCCACTTT.

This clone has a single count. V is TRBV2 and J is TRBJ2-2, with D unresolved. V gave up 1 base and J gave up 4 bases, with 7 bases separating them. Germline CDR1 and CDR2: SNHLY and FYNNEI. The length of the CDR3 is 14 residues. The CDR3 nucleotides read TGTGCCAGCAGTGAAGGGCGGAGCACCGGGGAGCTGTTTTTT. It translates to CASSEGRSTGELFF.

The chain's CDR3 is CASSPRTGGFGSSNQPQHF. CDR3 nucleotides: TGTGCCAGCAGCCCAAGGACAGGGGGATTCGGGAGTAGCAATCAGCCCCAGCATTTT. The chain recombines TRBV7-2 with TRBJ1-5, with 10 bases aligning to TRBD1. CDR3 length: 19 residues. Germline CDR1 is SGHTA and CDR2 is FQGNSA. V was clipped by 5 bases and J by 0 bases; unmatched bases: 13.

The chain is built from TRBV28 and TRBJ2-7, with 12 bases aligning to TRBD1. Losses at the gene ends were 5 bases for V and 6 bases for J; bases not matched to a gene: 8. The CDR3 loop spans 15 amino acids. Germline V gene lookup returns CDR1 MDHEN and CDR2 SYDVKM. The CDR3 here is CASSMPGTGGLEQYF. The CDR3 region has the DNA TGTGCCAGCAGTATGCCGGGGACAGGGGGCCTCGAGCAGTACTTC.

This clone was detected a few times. CDR3 region: CASSSSTSLNEQFF. The CDR3 nucleotides are TGCGCCAGCAGCTCCTCGACTAGTTTAAATGAGCAGTTCTTC. This chain uses TRBV5-1 with TRBJ2-1; tentatively, D is TRBD2 (6 bases). V was trimmed by 3 bases and J by 7 bases, leaving 14 bases between them. This CDR3 is built from 14 residues. Germline lookup yields CDR1 SGHRS and CDR2 YFSETQ.

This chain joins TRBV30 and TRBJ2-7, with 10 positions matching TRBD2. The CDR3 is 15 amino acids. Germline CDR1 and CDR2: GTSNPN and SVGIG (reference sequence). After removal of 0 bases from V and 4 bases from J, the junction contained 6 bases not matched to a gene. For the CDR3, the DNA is TGTGCCTGGAGTGTAGGGGCTAGCGGGAGTTACGAGCAGTACTTC. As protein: CAWSVGASGSYEQYF.

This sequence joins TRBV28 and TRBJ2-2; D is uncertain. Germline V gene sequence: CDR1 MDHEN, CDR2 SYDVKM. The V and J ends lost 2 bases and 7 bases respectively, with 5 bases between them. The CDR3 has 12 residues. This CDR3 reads CASSLGDGELFF. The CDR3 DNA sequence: TGTGCCAGCAGTTTAGGTGACGGGGAGCTGTTTTTT. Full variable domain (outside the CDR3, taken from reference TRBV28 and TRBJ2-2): DVKVTQSSRYLVKRTGEKVFLECVQDMDHENMFWYRQDPGLGLRLIYFSYDVKMKEKGDIPEGYSVSREKKERFSLILESASTNQTSMYLCASSLGDGELFFGEGSRLTVL.

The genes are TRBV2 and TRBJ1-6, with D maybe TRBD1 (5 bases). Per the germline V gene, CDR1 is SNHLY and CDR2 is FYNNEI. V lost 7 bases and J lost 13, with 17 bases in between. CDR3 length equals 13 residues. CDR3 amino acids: CASTGRVEFPLHF. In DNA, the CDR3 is TGTGCCAGCACAGGGCGAGTTGAGTTCCCCCTCCACTTT.

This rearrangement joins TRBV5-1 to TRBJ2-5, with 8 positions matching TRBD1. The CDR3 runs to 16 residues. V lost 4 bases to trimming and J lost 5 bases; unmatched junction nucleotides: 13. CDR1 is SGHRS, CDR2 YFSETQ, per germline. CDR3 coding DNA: TGCGCCAGCAGCCCGACAGGGGCCAATCTTGTGGAGACCCAGTACTTC. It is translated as CASSPTGANLVETQYF.

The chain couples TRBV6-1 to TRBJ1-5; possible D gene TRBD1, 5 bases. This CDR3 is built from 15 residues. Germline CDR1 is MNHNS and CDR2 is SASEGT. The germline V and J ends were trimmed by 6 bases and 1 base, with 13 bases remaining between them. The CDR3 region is CASRGSGTSNQPQHF. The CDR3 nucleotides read TGTGCCAGCAGAGGGTCAGGGACCAGCAATCAGCCCCAGCATTTT.

In DNA, the CDR3 is TGTGCCAGCCGCGAGCGGAACTTGGAGCTGTTTTTT. Encoded protein: CASRERNLELFF. V usage is TRBV7-9 and J usage is TRBJ2-2; a weak D match, TRBD2 (5 bases). This CDR3 has 12 amino acids. With 8 bases removed from V and 10 bases from J, the gap between germline ends came to 14 bases. Germline V gives CDR1 SEHNR, CDR2 FQNEAQ (reference sequence).

The CDR3 loop is CASKQDHGTNTEAFF. CDR3 nucleotide sequence: TGTGCCAGTAAACAGGACCATGGCACGAACACTGAAGCTTTCTTT. The chain is built from TRBV19 and TRBJ1-1, with D possibly matching TRBD1 (5 bases). CDR1 LNHDA and CDR2 SQIVND come from the germline V gene (reference sequence). V shed 7 bases and J shed 1 base, with 16 bases lying between them. The CDR3 is made up of 15 amino acids.

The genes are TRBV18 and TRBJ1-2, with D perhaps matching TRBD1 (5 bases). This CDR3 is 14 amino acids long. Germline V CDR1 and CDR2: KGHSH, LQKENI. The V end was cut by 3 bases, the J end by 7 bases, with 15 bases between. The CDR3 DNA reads TGTGCCAGCTCACCGGAAGGGCAGGGCTCTGGCTACACCTTC. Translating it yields CASSPEGQGSGYTF.

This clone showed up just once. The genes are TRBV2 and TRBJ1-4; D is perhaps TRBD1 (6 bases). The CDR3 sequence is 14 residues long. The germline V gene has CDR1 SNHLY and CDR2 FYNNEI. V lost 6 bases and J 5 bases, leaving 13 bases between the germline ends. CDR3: CASRETGRNEKLFF. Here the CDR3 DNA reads TGTGCCAGCAGAGAAACAGGGAGAAATGAAAAACTGTTTTTT.

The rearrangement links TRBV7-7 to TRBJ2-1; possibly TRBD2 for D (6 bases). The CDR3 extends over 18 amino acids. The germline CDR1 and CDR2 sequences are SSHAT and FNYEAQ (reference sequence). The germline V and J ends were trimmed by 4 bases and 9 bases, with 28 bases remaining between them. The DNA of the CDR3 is TGTGCCAGCAGCTCCCCTTTCCGCCGTAGCGGTGGAAAAGGTGAGCAGTTCTTC. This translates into CASSSPFRRSGGKGEQFF.

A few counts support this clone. The CDR3 here is CAISHGLAGANEQYF. The CDR3 nucleotides read TGTGCCATCAGCCATGGACTAGCGGGAGCTAACGAGCAGTACTTC. V and J are TRBV10-3 and TRBJ2-7; 13 nucleotides line up with TRBD2. J gave up 5 bases and V 6 bases, and 7 bases lay outside the gene matches. The CDR3 consists of 15 residues. CDR1 ENHRY and CDR2 SYGVKD come from the germline V gene.

CDR3: CASSPDRSLLYEQYF. CDR3 coding DNA: TGTGCCAGCAGCCCCGACAGGAGTTTGCTCTACGAGCAGTACTTC. The chain is built from TRBV7-2 and TRBJ2-7; tentative D call: TRBD1 (6 bases). This CDR3 is 15 amino acids long. From germline, CDR1 is SGHTA and CDR2 FQGNSA. Trimming shortened V by 5 bases and J by 3 bases, and 17 bases separated the two germline ends.

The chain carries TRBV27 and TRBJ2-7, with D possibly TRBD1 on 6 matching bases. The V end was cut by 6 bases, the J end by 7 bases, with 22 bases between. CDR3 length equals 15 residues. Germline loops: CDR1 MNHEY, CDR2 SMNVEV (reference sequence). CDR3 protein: CASSSDRDTSREQYF. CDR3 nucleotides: TGTGCCAGCAGCAGTGACCGGGACACTTCAAGGGAGCAGTACTTC.

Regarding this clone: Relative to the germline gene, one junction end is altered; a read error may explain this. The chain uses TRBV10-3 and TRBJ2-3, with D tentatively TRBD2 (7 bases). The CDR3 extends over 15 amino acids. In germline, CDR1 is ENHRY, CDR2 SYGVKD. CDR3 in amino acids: CAITETGGPTDTQYF. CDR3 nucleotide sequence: TGTGCCATCACTGAGACGGGGGGCCCTACAGATACGCAGTATTTT.

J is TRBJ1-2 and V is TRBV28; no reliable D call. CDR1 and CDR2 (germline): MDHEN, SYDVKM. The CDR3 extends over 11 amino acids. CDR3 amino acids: CVAQEGYGYTF. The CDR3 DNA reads TGTGTTGCGCAGGAGGGCTATGGCTACACCTTC.

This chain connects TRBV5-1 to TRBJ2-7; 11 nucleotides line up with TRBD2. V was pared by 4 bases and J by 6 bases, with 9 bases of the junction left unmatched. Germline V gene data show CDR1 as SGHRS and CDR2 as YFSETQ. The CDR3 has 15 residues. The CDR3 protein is CASSRVAGGRTEQYF. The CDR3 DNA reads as TGCGCCAGCAGCAGAGTAGCGGGAGGGAGAACCGAGCAGTACTTC. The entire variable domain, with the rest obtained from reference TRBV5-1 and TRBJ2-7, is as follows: KAGVTQTPRYLIKTRGQQVTLSCSPISGHRSVSWYQQTPGQGLQFLFEYFSETQRNKGNFPGRFSGRQFSNSRSEMNVSTLELGDSALYLCASSRVAGGRTEQYFGPGTRLTVT.

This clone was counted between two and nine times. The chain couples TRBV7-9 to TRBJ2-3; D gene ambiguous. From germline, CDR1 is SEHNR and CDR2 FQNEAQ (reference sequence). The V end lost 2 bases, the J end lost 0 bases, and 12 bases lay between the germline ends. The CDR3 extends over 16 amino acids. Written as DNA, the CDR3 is TGTGCCAGCAGCTTATTCGTCACCGGTAGCACAGATACGCAGTATTTT. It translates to CASSLFVTGSTDTQYF.

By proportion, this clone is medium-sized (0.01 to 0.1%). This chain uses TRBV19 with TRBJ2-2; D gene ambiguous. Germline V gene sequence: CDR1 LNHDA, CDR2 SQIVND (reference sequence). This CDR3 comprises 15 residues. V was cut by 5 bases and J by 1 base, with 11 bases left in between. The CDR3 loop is CASSYKLRNTGELFF. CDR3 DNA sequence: TGTGCCAGTAGTTATAAGCTAAGGAACACCGGGGAGCTGTTTTTT.

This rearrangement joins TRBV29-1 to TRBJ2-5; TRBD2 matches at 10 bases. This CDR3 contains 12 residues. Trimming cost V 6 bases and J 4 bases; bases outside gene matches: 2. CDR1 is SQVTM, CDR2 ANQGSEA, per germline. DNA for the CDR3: TGCAGCGTACGACTAGCGGGAGAGACCCAGTACTTC. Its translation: CSVRLAGETQYF.

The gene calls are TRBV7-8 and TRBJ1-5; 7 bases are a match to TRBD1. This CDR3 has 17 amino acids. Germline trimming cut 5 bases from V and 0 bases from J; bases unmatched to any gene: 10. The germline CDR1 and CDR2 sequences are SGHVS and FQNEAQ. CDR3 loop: CASSPDPGQLSNQPQHF. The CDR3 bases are TGTGCCAGCAGCCCCGATCCGGGACAGCTTAGCAATCAGCCCCAGCATTTT.